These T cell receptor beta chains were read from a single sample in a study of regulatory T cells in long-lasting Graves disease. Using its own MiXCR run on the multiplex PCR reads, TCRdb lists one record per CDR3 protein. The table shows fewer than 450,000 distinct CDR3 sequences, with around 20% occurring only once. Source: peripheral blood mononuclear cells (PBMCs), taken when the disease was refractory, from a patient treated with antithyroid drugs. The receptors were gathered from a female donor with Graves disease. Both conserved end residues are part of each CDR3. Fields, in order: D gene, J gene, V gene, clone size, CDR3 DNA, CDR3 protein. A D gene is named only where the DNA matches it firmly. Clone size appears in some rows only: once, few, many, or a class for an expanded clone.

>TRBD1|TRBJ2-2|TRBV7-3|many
TGTGCCAGCAGCCAGACAGGGTCCTTCACCGGGGAGCTGTTTTTT
CASSQTGSFTGELFF
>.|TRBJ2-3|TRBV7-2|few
TGTGCCAGCAAAGACCCCGCAGATACGCAGTATTTT
CASKDPADTQYF
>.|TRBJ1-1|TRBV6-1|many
TGTGCCAGCGAACCAACACCGACGAGGAACACTGAAGCTTTCTTT
CASEPTPTRNTEAFF
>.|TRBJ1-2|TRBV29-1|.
TGCAGCGTTGAAGGGGATCCAGGGAGACATTTCTATGGCTACACCTTC
CSVEGDPGRHFYGYTF
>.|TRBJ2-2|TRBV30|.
TGTGCCTGGAGCAGGTCCTGGTACACCGGGGAGCTGTTTTTT
CAWSRSWYTGELFF
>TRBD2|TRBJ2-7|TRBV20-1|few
TGCAGTGCTAGCGCAATAGCGGGACGGTCCTACGAGCAGTACTTC
CSASAIAGRSYEQYF
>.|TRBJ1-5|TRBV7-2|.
TGTGCCAGCAGCTTAGGTGGATGGCTAATTCAGCCCCAGCATTTT
CASSLGGWLIQPQHF
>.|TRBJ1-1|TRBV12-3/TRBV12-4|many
TGTGCCAGCGCCGGTGAGCGCACTGAAGCTTTCTTT
CASAGERTEAFF
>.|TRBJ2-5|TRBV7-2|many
TGTGCCAGCAGCAACGGTGGGGAGACCCAGTACTTC
CASSNGGETQYF
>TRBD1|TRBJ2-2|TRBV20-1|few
TGCAGTGAAGCCGGGACAGTCAACACCGGGGAGCTGTTTTTT
CSEAGTVNTGELFF
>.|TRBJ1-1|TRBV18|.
TGTGCCAGCTCACCGTCGGGGTGGGGGATTGAAGCTTTCTTT
CASSPSGWGIEAFF
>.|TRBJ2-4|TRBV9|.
TGTGCCAGCAGCGTAGGCCTCTCGGCCGAAAACATTCAGTACTTC
CASSVGLSAENIQYF